This T cell receptor (beta chain) was profiled in a study of OX40 agonist ivuxolimab in advanced cancers. Study information: The patients received agonistic anti-OX40 (CD134) antibody ivuxolimab.

Study-wide results and caveats: Expansion of clones was among the lowest in partial responders at 0.1-3.0 mg/kg. In the expanded peripheral T cells, antigen specificity was never determined. Relative to CD4+, CD8+ T cells held more expanded clones on average.

Sequencing was performed with immunoSEQ multiplex PCR; in TCRdb, only in-frame clones are kept and a portion is missing. The repertoire holds tens of thousands of clones, with over 80% as singletons. The CDR3 is 14 residues long. In germline, CDR1 is MNHEY, CDR2 SVGAGI. Trimming removed 2 bases at V and 5 bases at J, with 10 bases between. A note on this clone: Its antigen remains unknown.

Sequencing used CD4+ or CD8+ T cells sorted from blood, obtained in a trial of the OX40 agonist ivuxolimab. The sequence was collected from an adult with an advanced solid tumor such as melanoma, head and neck, liver or kidney cancer. V and J are TRBV6-5 and TRBJ1-5; D is ambiguous. CDR3 in DNA: TGTGCCAGCAGTTACGTCGCGGGAGATCAGCCCCAGCATTTT. Its protein product is CASSYVAGDQPQHF.